The TCR beta chain described here comes from a study of shared clonotypes between healthy human individuals (dated by TCRdb to 2018 to 2020). Regarding the study in general: The cohort comprised a couple of women and three men aged 18 to 49 years. For each donor, three plates each were used for CD4 naive and CD4 memory, two plates were used for CD8 naive, and one plate was used for CD8 memory. To estimate repertoire size and how much clonotype sharing occurs between individuals, the study deeply sequenced the blood TCR repertoires of five healthy adults. To increase sequencing depth and limit assay-specific biases, TCR repertoire library preparation and sequencing were carried out by different laboratories using diverse techniques. Between about 0.94 and 8.9 billion PBMCs per donor were obtained by leukapheresis. The research as a whole found: Incomplete sequencing was indicated by rarefaction of sorted-subset datasets, despite the large sequencing depth. Based on pairwise subsampling, the degree of clonotype sharing among donors was expected to be affected by sequencing depth. Because the study included a small number of donors, the genetic and exposure-history diversity represented was limited. Sampling was restricted to blood, and TCR repertoires in tissues likely differ from the TCR repertoires found in blood. Higher generation probabilities were observed for clonotypes shared by all four sorted-subset donors than for non-shared clonotypes. Across a few donors, approximately 4.9% of naive CD4, 3% to 4% of naive CD8, approximately 2.5% of memory CD4, and roughly 0.4% of memory CD8 clonotypes were shared. Estimated clonotype richness was generally larger for naive than for memory subsets.

Concerning this clone: Its antigen remains undetermined. There are no base qualities to consult, and no much larger clone falls within one base.

Healthy HIV-negative adults with no recently reported acute infections or vaccinations were included as donors. Every donor was a Caucasian adult residing in Nashville, Tennessee, USA. CD4+ T cells were enriched by magnetic negative selection, after which naive cells were positively selected on CD45RA and the negative fraction was taken as the memory subset. Blood was obtained by leukapheresis, after which PBMCs were separated by Ficoll-Histopaque density gradient centrifugation and cryopreserved in liquid nitrogen vapor phase. Analytical flow cytometry was used to check the purity and quantity of every magnetically sorted T cell population. Each sorted fraction had its genomic DNA isolated and then quantified by UV absorbance on a Nanodrop 2000c. V is cut back by 4 bases and J by 5 bases, with 9 bases in the junction unmatched. The germline V gene yields SGHTA for CDR1 and FQGNSA for CDR2. The CDR3 has 15 amino acids, counting the end cysteine and phenylalanine. Solely the CDR3 DNA is kept, with 45 bases framed from the first base.

Using the deep immunoSEQ assay, TCR CDR3 regions were amplified from genomic DNA by multiplex PCR. Genomic DNA extracted from each cell subset was distributed evenly over all wells of several immunoSEQ 96-well plates, and each plate served as one replicate. For sorted subsets, about 200 ng genomic DNA, equal to approximately 30,000 T cell genomes, was loaded into each replicate PCR. The purified libraries were quantified using a Qubit 3.0 fluorometer, sized with a Bioanalyzer 2100, and then quantified again using the KAPA Library Quantification kit. Every immunoSEQ 96-well plate was sequenced on a dedicated single-read 150-cycle Illumina NextSeq 550 flow cell. The original methods were these. Because the immunoSEQ output included only junctional sequences and no quality scores, the filtering could not be the same as the filtering used for full-length reads. To assign V/J genes and CDR3, sequences were annotated against IMGT germline references using PyIR, a Python wrapper for IgBLAST v1.9. Reads were filtered out if the reads had weak V/J assignments (E-value above 1e-6), no CDR3, stop codons, out-of-frame junctions, or ambiguous translated residues. A V3J clonotype was defined by an identical inferred V gene, J gene, and CDR3 amino acid sequence. To compute the percentage overlap between repertoires, the number of shared unique clonotypes was divided by the size of the smaller repertoire. RTK rarefaction, the Chao1 estimator, and Recon v2.1 estimates of unobserved clonotypes were used to assess repertoire richness. For all TCRbeta clonotypes obtained by the gDNA method from a few donors, generation probabilities were computed with OLGA. The table was pulled from immuneACCESS by TCRdb, which kept in-frame rearrangements only. Such tables lose some clones; where checked, under half of the loss comes from unresolved V genes, and the rest has no known cause. The V and J calls and clone size were taken over from that table, and D and trimming were inferred from the DNA. The sample includes approximately 2.1 million clones, with 90% to 95% observed a single time. The ten top clones hold around 0.4% of the sample.

This sequence uses TRBV7-2 and TRBJ1-1, and 8 junctional nucleotides match TRBD1. The sequenced sample consisted of naive CD4+ T cells from PBMCs. The sample's cell subset or site label, in plain terms: CD45RA+ positively selected. The clonotype originates from a young man in good health. Some clones in this sample may be carry-over from other donors' samples. This receptor has the CDR3 CASSSTGGRWTEAFF. The DNA sequence reads TGTGCCAGCAGCTCCACAGGGGGGAGGTGGACTGAAGCTTTCTTT.